This TCR beta chain was recovered during a study of T cell changes during pregnancy in multiple sclerosis. Germline lookup yields CDR1 LGHNA and CDR2 YNFKEQ. The CDR3 sequence is 12 residues long. Trimming cost V 0 bases and J 10 bases, with 9 bases left between them. Only in-frame clones appear in the TCRdb table, and some are missing; sequencing was by immunoSEQ multiplex PCR. Seen here are roughly 60,000 clones, roughly 92% observed once, and the top ten hold more than 1.3%. The rearrangement joins TRBV4-2 to TRBJ1-1; D is uncertain. This TCR came from a female donor with multiple sclerosis, enrolled in a pregnancy study. The sequencing here drew on peripheral blood, taken in the second trimester of pregnancy. The CDR3 region has the DNA TGTGCCAGCAGCCAAGACCACGAGGGAGCTTTCTTT. Its protein product is CASSQDHEGAFF.